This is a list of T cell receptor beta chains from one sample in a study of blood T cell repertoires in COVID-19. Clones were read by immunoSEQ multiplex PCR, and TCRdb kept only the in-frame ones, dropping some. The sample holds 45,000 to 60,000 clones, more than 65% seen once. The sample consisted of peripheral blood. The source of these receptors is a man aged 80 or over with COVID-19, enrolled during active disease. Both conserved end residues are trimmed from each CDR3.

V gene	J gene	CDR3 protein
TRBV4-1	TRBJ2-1	ASSQEGAGGNEQF
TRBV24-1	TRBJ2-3	ATSGADFTDTQY
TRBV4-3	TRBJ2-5	ASSQVFGGGLTQETQY
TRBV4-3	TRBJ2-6	ASSQEDRGGGANVLT
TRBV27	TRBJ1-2	ASSSLTVNYGYT
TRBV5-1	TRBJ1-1	ASSLRFRDNEAF
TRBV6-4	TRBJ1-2	ASSAGTGGADGYT
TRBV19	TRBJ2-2	ASSMDRGPGELF
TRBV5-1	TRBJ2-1	ASSTTRGHEQF
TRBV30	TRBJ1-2	AWSVSGVYGYT
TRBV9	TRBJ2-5	ASSTRDREVETQY
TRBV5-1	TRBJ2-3	ASSSGTGNTDTQY
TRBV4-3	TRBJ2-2	ASSQGTSGFTGELF
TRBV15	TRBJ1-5	ATSRDAGQPQH
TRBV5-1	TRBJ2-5	ASSLAIRDPQETQY
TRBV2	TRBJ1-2	ASSGPGTGGGNYGYT
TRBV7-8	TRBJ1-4	ASSSLAGVVEKLF
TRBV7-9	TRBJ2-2	ASSLLVGAGELF
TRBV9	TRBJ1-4	ASSAQGTGEKLF
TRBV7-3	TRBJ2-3	ASSLRPPTGESTDTQY
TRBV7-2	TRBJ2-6	ASSPTFSGANVLT
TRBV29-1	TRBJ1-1	SVRERVEAF
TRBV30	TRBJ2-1	AWSTPSGGSYNEQF
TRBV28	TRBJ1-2	ASRQGIHGYT
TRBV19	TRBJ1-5	ASSMGGRGGPGGNQPQH
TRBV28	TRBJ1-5	ASSFSTGLNQPQH
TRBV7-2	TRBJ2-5	ASSLEPSGAQY
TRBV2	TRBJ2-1	ASRAGFSSYNEQF
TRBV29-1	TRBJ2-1	SVESNAADEQF
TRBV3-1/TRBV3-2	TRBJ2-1	ASSHSGLAGVKEQF
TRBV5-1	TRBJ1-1	ASSLEGQGLNTEAF
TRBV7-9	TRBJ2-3	ASSPGGGKTDTQY
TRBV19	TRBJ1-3	ASSPPGREGNTIY
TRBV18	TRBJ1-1	ASSPGQGNTEAF
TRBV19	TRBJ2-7	ATSLLAGDTTYEQY
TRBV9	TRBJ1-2	ASTLADDNYGYT
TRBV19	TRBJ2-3	ASRPTSTDTQY
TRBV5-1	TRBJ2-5	ASSFATEETQY